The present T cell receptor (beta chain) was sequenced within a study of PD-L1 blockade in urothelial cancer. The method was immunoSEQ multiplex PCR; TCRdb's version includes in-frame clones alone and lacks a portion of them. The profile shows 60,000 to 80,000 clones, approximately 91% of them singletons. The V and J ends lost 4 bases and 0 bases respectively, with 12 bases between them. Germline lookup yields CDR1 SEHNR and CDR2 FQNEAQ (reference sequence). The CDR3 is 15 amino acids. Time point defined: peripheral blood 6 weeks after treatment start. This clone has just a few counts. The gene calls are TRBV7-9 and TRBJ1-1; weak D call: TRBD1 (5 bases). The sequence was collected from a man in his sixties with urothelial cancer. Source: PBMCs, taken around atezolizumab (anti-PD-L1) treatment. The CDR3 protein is CASSSLTVMNTEAFF. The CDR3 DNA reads TGTGCCAGCAGCTCCCTGACAGTCATGAACACTGAAGCTTTCTTT.